Shown below are 12 T cell receptor beta chains from a single sample sequenced in a study of cytomegalovirus exposure and HLA in healthy donors. Both 60 Vbeta primers and 13 Jbeta primers went into the PCR. Profiling relied on immunoSEQ multiplex PCR, and the TCRdb table lists in-frame clones only, not all of them. Its listing shows some 150,000 clones. Sequenced: PBMCs. These receptors were taken from a man between 35 and 55 years old in good health and CMV-seronegative.

The J gene is TRBJ2-7, the V gene TRBV9; D perhaps matches TRBD2 (5 bases). The germline V and J ends were trimmed by 1 base and 2 bases, with 7 bases remaining between them. The CDR3 contains 13 residues. The germline V gene has CDR1 SGDLS and CDR2 YYNGEE. CDR3 DNA sequence: TGTGCCAGCAGCGTATCGGGGACCTACGAGCAGTACTTC. It translates to CASSVSGTYEQYF.

The chain has TRBV5-1 and TRBJ1-5, with 11 bases aligning to TRBD1. The trim removed 1 base at V and 1 base at J, leaving 7 bases unmatched. The CDR3 runs to 18 residues. Germline V gene data show CDR1 as SGHRS and CDR2 as YFSETQ. CDR3 sequence (DNA): TGCGCCAGCAGCTTGCGGACAGGGGGCGTTTGGAGCAATCAGCCCCAGCATTTT. Amino acids: CASSLRTGGVWSNQPQHF.

The chain combines TRBV9 with TRBJ2-1, with TRBD2 matching 11 bases. J lost 7 bases, V lost 2 bases, and 8 bases had no gene match. The germline V gene has CDR1 SGDLS and CDR2 YYNGEE. This CDR3 region has 16 residues. The CDR3 DNA sequence: TGTGCCAGCAGCGTTCTTAGCGGGGGGGCTGTGAATGAGCAGTTCTTC. This encodes CASSVLSGGAVNEQFF.

V usage is TRBV5-1 and J usage is TRBJ1-2; 10 bases match TRBD1. The trim removed 0 bases at V and 6 bases at J, leaving 2 bases unmatched. Per germline, CDR1 SGHRS and CDR2 YFSETQ. The length of the CDR3 is 14 residues. Written as DNA, the CDR3 is TGCGCCAGCAGCTTGGGACAGGGGGCAAATGGCTACACCTTC. Protein: CASSLGQGANGYTF. Full variable domain (rest looked up from reference TRBV5-1 and TRBJ1-2): KAGVTQTPRYLIKTRGQQVTLSCSPISGHRSVSWYQQTPGQGLQFLFEYFSETQRNKGNFPGRFSGRQFSNSRSEMNVSTLELGDSALYLCASSLGQGANGYTFGSGTRLTVV.

The chain's CDR3 is CASSPYRDTEAFF. CDR3 nucleotides: TGTGCCAGCAGTCCTTACAGGGACACTGAAGCTTTCTTT. The chain carries TRBV6-1 and TRBJ1-1, with D perhaps matching TRBD1 (6 bases). The germline CDR1 and CDR2 sequences are MNHNS and SASEGT. The CDR3 is 13 amino acids. V was cut by 5 bases and J by 3 bases, with 10 bases left in between.

The gene calls are TRBV2 and TRBJ2-1, with D possibly TRBD2 on 6 matching bases. The CDR3 is 14 residues long. Trimming cost V 6 bases and J 10 bases, with 19 bases left between them. Germline-derived CDR1 and CDR2 are SNHLY and FYNNEI. The CDR3 nucleotides read TGTGCCAGCAGCCTCGGTGCGGGGCTCGGGGAGCAGTTCTTC. It specifies CASSLGAGLGEQFF.

The chain carries TRBV5-1 and TRBJ1-5, with D uncertain. Germline V lookup: CDR1 SGHRS, CDR2 YFSETQ. The CDR3 has 14 residues. V lost 5 bases, J lost 4 bases, and 13 bases lay in between. The DNA for the CDR3 is TGCGCCAGCAGTACGGGGAGGGATAATCAGCCCCAGCATTTT. Translation gives CASSTGRDNQPQHF.

The J gene is TRBJ1-6, the V gene TRBV2; D uncertain. Germline values: CDR1 SNHLY, CDR2 FYNNEI. The CDR3 is made up of 13 amino acids. V lost 5 bases and J lost 4, with 6 bases in between. The CDR3 sequence is CASSLQYNSPLHF. In nucleotides, the CDR3 is TGTGCCAGCAGTTTACAGTATAATTCACCCCTCCACTTT.

This rearrangement joins TRBV19 to TRBJ1-1, with D tentatively TRBD1 (6 bases). Trimming pared 3 bases from V and 1 base from J, leaving 12 bases between. The CDR3 sequence is 15 residues long. Germline CDR1 reads LNHDA; CDR2 reads SQIVND (reference sequence). CDR3 sequence (DNA): TGTGCCAGTAGTATCCAGGGGAGTGCGAACACTGAAGCTTTCTTT. Its protein is CASSIQGSANTEAFF.

V and J are TRBV7-2 and TRBJ1-3; 7 nucleotides match TRBD1. CDR1 is SGHTA and CDR2 is FQGNSA in the germline V gene. V lost 3 bases, J lost 0 bases, and 11 bases stayed unmatched. There are 18 residues in the CDR3. The CDR3 loop reads CASSFGTANRYSGNTIYF. CDR3 nucleotide sequence: TGTGCCAGCAGCTTCGGGACAGCGAATAGATACTCTGGAAACACCATATATTTT.

V is TRBV5-6 and J is TRBJ1-2; 9 bases agree with TRBD1. Germline V lookup: CDR1 SGHDT, CDR2 YYEEEE. V shed 2 bases and J 8 bases; nucleotides not matched to a gene: 7. The CDR3 contains 14 residues. The CDR3 DNA is TGTGCCAGCAGCTTAGCGGACAGGGGAGACGGCTACACCTTC. Amino acid sequence: CASSLADRGDGYTF.

This chain joins TRBV6-1 and TRBJ2-7, with a weak D call TRBD2 (5 bases). This CDR3 has 14 amino acids. Trimming removed 11 bases from V and 0 bases from J, with 17 bases in between. The germline gives CDR1 MNHNS, CDR2 SASEGT. Written as DNA, the CDR3 is TGTGCCTCCCAAACCGGGATCAACTCCTACGAGCAGTACTTC. Protein product: CASQTGINSYEQYF.